This T cell receptor (beta chain) was documented in a study of blood T cell repertoires in COVID-19. This CDR3 comprises 14 residues. V was pared by 1 base and J by 11 bases, with 17 bases between. Germline V CDR1 and CDR2: LGHDT, YNNKEL (reference sequence). Method: immunoSEQ multiplex PCR; TCRdb's copy keeps in-frame clones and lacks some. Altogether around 300,000 clones are present, around 91% being singletons, with the ten largest covering over 2%. Sequenced: PBMCs or T cells enriched from blood (not recorded which). The clonotype originates from a woman under 30 who had recovered from COVID-19. The chain joins TRBV3-1 (or the pseudogene TRBV3-2) to TRBJ1-1; D call uncertain. CDR3 in amino acids: CASSQGPPSSGAFF. CDR3 nucleotides: TGTGCCAGCAGCCAAGGGCCCCCGTCTAGTGGCGCTTTCTTT.